This TCR beta chain was found in a study of blood T cell repertoires in COVID-19. Study-wide background: From T cells, B-cell-depleted T cells, or PBMCs came the material, which was cDNA or gDNA.

As originally analysed: Counts of nucleated cells, estimated from reference gene primer amplification, were obtained. Assay used: immunoSEQ multiplex PCR; TCRdb lists only in-frame clones, some missing. The V and J calls and clone size are taken from that table; D and trimming were inferred from the DNA. This sample has 270,000 or so clones, with around 90% found just once. The CDR3 covers 13 residues. The germline V gene has CDR1 LNHDA and CDR2 SQIVND (reference sequence). After removal of 4 bases from V and 3 bases from J, the junction contained 2 bases not matched to a gene. This chain connects TRBV19 to TRBJ1-1; 7 nucleotides match TRBD1. The specimen was PBMCs or T cells enriched from blood (not recorded which). The receptor's source is a woman aged 40 to 50 with acute COVID-19. This CDR3 reads CASSRTGDTEAFF. In DNA, the CDR3 is TGTGCCAGTAGTAGGACAGGAGACACTGAAGCTTTCTTT.